The present T cell receptor (beta chain) was sequenced within a study of T cell repertoires in cytomegalovirus infection. The germline V and J ends were trimmed by 1 base and 1 base, with 6 bases remaining between them. This CDR3 has 14 amino acids. The germline CDR1 and CDR2 sequences are SEHNR and FQNEAQ (reference sequence). Many counts were recorded for this clonotype. TCRdb called the reads again in MiXCR, with one record for every CDR3 protein. The sample contains almost 300,000 distinct CDR3 sequences, around 9.6% of which appear only once. The chain uses TRBV7-9 and TRBJ2-3; TRBD2 is a possible D gene (5 bases). Sequenced material: PBMCs. This TCR came from a human donor in good health (CMV status not recorded). Some clones in this sample may be carry-over from other donors' samples. For the CDR3, the DNA is TGTGCCAGCAGCTTAGGGCGGGGCACAGATACGCAGTATTTT. The encoded protein is CASSLGRGTDTQYF.